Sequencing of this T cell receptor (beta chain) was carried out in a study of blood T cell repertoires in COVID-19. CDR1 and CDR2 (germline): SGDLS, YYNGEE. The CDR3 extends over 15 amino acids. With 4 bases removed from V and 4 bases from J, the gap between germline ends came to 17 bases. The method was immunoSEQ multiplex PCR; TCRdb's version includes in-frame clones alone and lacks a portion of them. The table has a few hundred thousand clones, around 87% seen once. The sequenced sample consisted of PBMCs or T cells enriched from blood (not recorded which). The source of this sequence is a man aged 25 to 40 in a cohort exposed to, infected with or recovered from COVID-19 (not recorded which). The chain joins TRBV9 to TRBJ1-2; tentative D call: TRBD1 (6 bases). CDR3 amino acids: CASSPGTPASYGYTF. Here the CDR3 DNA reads TGTGCCAGCAGCCCAGGGACACCAGCCAGCTATGGCTACACCTTC.